These 12 T cell receptor beta chains were sequenced from one sample in a study of cytomegalovirus exposure and HLA in healthy donors. Repertoires were generated with immunoSEQ multiplex PCR, while TCRdb's copy carries only in-frame clones and drops some. The sample consists of fewer than 120,000 clones, approximately 89% of them appearing once. The sample consisted of PBMCs. The receptors were sampled from a woman aged 18 to 35 in good health and CMV-seronegative.

The chain links TRBV28 to TRBJ2-3, with 8 nucleotides matching TRBD2. The V gene end was trimmed by 2 bases and the J gene end by 6 bases; junction bases not matched to a gene: 4. The CDR3 extends over 14 amino acids. From germline, CDR1 is MDHEN and CDR2 SYDVKM. This CDR3 is CASSLREGGDTQYF. DNA of the CDR3: TGTGCCAGCAGTTTACGGGAGGGCGGTGATACGCAGTATTTT.

The chain joins TRBV6-6 to TRBJ2-2, with D maybe TRBD1 (5 bases). The V gene lost 0 bases and the J gene lost 4 bases, with 6 bases spanning the gap. The CDR3 runs 14 residues. Germline values: CDR1 MNHNY, CDR2 SVGAGI (reference sequence). The CDR3 nucleotides read TGTGCCAGCAGTTACTCTGACAGCACCGGGGAGCTGTTTTTT. It encodes CASSYSDSTGELFF.

This sequence joins TRBV4-2 and TRBJ2-7; maybe TRBD2 (6 bases). Trimming cost V 1 base and J 7 bases, with 20 bases left between them. Germline V CDR1 and CDR2: LGHNA, YNFKEQ. The CDR3 extends over 16 amino acids. In DNA form, the CDR3 reads TGTGCCAGCAGCCAAGTCGTTACGGGAGTGGCTGGAGAGCAGTACTTC. It encodes CASSQVVTGVAGEQYF.

The V call is TRBV9, the J call TRBJ2-2, with TRBD2 identical over 9 bases. CDR1 and CDR2 (germline): SGDLS, YYNGEE. This CDR3 contains 16 residues. V shed 4 bases, J shed 7 bases, and the junction held 11 bases outside the gene matches. The CDR3 region is CASSIAGTSWGGELFF. The CDR3 nucleotides are TGTGCCAGCAGCATCGCTGGGACTAGCTGGGGCGGGGAGCTGTTTTTT.

In DNA, the CDR3 is TGTGCCAGTAACGGGACTCCTCAAGAGACCCAGTACTTC. Amino acids: CASNGTPQETQYF. The chain couples TRBV6-5 to TRBJ2-5, with TRBD2 as a possible D gene (6 bases). Germline V gene lookup returns CDR1 MNHEY and CDR2 SVGAGI. This CDR3 spans 13 amino acids. V shed 9 bases and J shed 2 bases, with 13 bases lying between them.

This chain joins TRBV28 and TRBJ2-3, with 7 bases fitting TRBD1. In germline, CDR1 is MDHEN, CDR2 SYDVKM. The CDR3 totals 14 residues. With V trimmed by 3 bases and J by 2 bases, 2 bases remained unmatched. Here the CDR3 reads CASSFDRATDTQYF. As DNA, the CDR3 is TGTGCCAGCAGTTTCGACAGGGCCACAGATACGCAGTATTTT.

The chain has TRBV5-1 and TRBJ1-1, with 8 bases lining up with TRBD1. The CDR3 has 14 amino acids. J lost 4 bases, V lost 1 base, and 3 bases had no gene match. Germline V gives CDR1 SGHRS, CDR2 YFSETQ. The CDR3 region is CASSLTGGSTEAFF. The CDR3 DNA reads TGCGCCAGCAGCTTGACAGGGGGGAGCACTGAAGCTTTCTTT.

The gene calls are TRBV25-1 and TRBJ2-5; 9 bases fit TRBD2. This CDR3 comprises 14 residues. From germline, CDR1 is MGHDK and CDR2 SYGVNS. J gave up 5 bases and V 5 bases, and 6 bases lay outside the gene matches. Here the CDR3 reads CASSLSSGVETQYF. The CDR3 DNA sequence: TGTGCCAGCAGTCTTTCTAGCGGGGTGGAGACCCAGTACTTC.

The J gene is TRBJ2-1, the V gene TRBV6-4; tentative D call: TRBD1 (5 bases). The CDR3 consists of 15 residues. With 2 bases removed from V and 6 bases from J, the gap between germline ends came to 14 bases. Germline CDR1 and CDR2: MRHNA and SNTAGT. CDR3 bases: TGTGCCAGCAGTGACGGGGTAGGGGCCCCCAATGAGCAGTTCTTC. Translation gives CASSDGVGAPNEQFF.

This rearrangement joins TRBV28 to TRBJ2-2, with a tentative D call TRBD2 (6 bases). V was shortened by 5 bases and J by 0 bases, with 10 bases between the two germline ends. The CDR3 contains 15 residues. Germline V CDR1 and CDR2: MDHEN, SYDVKM. CDR3 protein: CASSRESANTGELFF. As DNA, the CDR3 is TGTGCCAGCAGTCGGGAGTCTGCGAACACCGGGGAGCTGTTTTTT. The variable domain in full, with the rest retrieved from reference TRBV28 and TRBJ2-2, is DVKVTQSSRYLVKRTGEKVFLECVQDMDHENMFWYRQDPGLGLRLIYFSYDVKMKEKGDIPEGYSVSREKKERFSLILESASTNQTSMYLCASSRESANTGELFFGEGSRLTVL.

The rearrangement uses TRBV29-1 and TRBJ2-2; D is unclear. Germline V CDR1 and CDR2: SQVTM, ANQGSEA. V shed 6 bases and J shed 1 base, with 9 bases lying between them. The CDR3 loop spans 13 amino acids. CDR3 amino acids: CSVARLNTGELFF. Written as DNA, the CDR3 is TGCAGCGTCGCGAGATTGAACACCGGGGAGCTGTTTTTT.

There are a few counts of this clone. The J gene is TRBJ2-3, the V gene TRBV7-3; perhaps TRBD1 as D (6 bases). The CDR3 loop spans 15 amino acids. Germline assignment: CDR1 SGHTA and CDR2 FQGTGA. The V end lost 5 bases, the J end lost 0 bases, and 12 bases lay between the germline ends. The CDR3 bases are TGTGCCAGCAGCCCGACAGGATCTAGCACAGATACGCAGTATTTT. Protein: CASSPTGSSTDTQYF.